These T cell receptor beta chains were read from a single sample in a study of T-cell reconstitution after alpha-beta-depleted transplantation in children. TCRdb re-analysed the PCR reads in MiXCR, keeping a single row per CDR3 protein. The table records fewer than 120,000 distinct CDR3 sequences, about 9.4% of them present only once. This specimen consisted of PBMCs from the stem cell graft donor, obtained from the stem cell graft. All receptors derive from a human donor who donated a stem cell graft to a child with acute lymphoblastic leukemia. CDR3s include the opening cysteine and the closing phenylalanine or tryptophan. A D gene is named only where the DNA matches it firmly. Clone size is shown for a subset of rows, as once, few, many or a class of expanded clone.

D: TRBD1; V: TRBV12-3/TRBV12-4; J: TRBJ1-5; size: many; length: 14; CDR3: CASSLTGSNQPQHF; DNA: TGTGCCAGCAGTTTGACAGGGAGCAATCAGCCCCAGCATTTT
D: NA; V: TRBV9; J: TRBJ1-6; size: many; length: 15; CDR3: CASTHTDSYNSPLHF; DNA: TGTGCCAGCACCCACACGGACTCCTATAATTCACCCCTCCACTTT
D: NA; V: TRBV20-1; J: TRBJ2-5; size: many; length: 15; CDR3: CSARTGLANQETQYF; DNA: TGCAGTGCTCGGACGGGGCTAGCGAATCAAGAGACCCAGTACTTC
D: TRBD1; V: TRBV5-1; J: TRBJ2-7; size: many; length: 14; CDR3: CASRVTGGVYEQYF; DNA: TGCGCCAGCAGGGTAACAGGGGGCGTTTACGAGCAGTACTTC
D: NA; V: TRBV3-1; J: TRBJ1-5; size: many; length: 13; CDR3: CASSQAPGQPQHF; DNA: TGTGCCAGCAGCCAGGCCCCGGGTCAGCCCCAGCATTTT
D: TRBD1; V: TRBV5-1; J: TRBJ2-1; size: many; length: 18; CDR3: CASSTGTGSTASYNEQFF; DNA: TGCGCCAGCAGCACCGGGACAGGCTCAACAGCCTCCTACAATGAGCAGTTCTTC
D: TRBD2; V: TRBV14; J: TRBJ2-1; size: many; length: 16; CDR3: CASSQYSGSSYNEQFF; DNA: TGTGCCAGCAGCCAATATAGCGGGAGCTCCTACAATGAGCAGTTCTTC
D: NA; V: TRBV5-1; J: TRBJ2-1; size: many; length: 15; CDR3: CASSGGRSSYNEQFF; DNA: TGCGCCAGCAGCGGGGGCCGGAGCTCCTACAATGAGCAGTTCTTC
D: NA; V: TRBV14; J: TRBJ2-1; size: many; length: 16; CDR3: CASSQGRNTGYNEQFF; DNA: TGTGCCAGCAGCCAAGGAAGGAACACAGGATACAATGAGCAGTTCTTC
D: NA; V: TRBV15; J: TRBJ2-5; size: many; length: 15; CDR3: CATSRERKYQETQYF; DNA: TGTGCCACCAGCAGAGAGAGGAAGTACCAAGAGACCCAGTACTTC
D: NA; V: TRBV7-6; J: TRBJ2-2; size: many; length: 16; CDR3: CASSLLGTFNTGELFF; DNA: TGTGCCAGCAGCTTATTGGGGACATTCAACACCGGGGAGCTGTTTTTT
D: TRBD2; V: TRBV7-9; J: TRBJ2-1; size: many; length: 13; CDR3: CASSLGLAGEQFF; DNA: TGTGCCAGCAGCTTGGGACTAGCTGGTGAGCAGTTCTTC
D: TRBD1; V: TRBV6-1; J: TRBJ1-1; size: many; length: 13; CDR3: CASSQTGDTEAFF; DNA: TGTGCCAGCAGTCAAACAGGGGACACTGAAGCTTTCTTT
D: TRBD2; V: TRBV5-4; J: TRBJ2-1; size: NA; length: 16; CDR3: CASSLGSGGLENEQFF; DNA: TGTGCCAGCAGCTTGGGTAGCGGGGGGCTGGAGAATGAGCAGTTCTTC
D: NA; V: TRBV4-3; J: TRBJ2-7; size: many; length: 14; CDR3: CASSQNTGLSEQYF; DNA: TGCGCCAGCAGCCAAAACACAGGGCTCAGCGAGCAGTACTTC
D: NA; V: TRBV7-2; J: TRBJ1-4; size: many; length: 15; CDR3: CASSLGASTNEKLFF; DNA: TGTGCCAGCAGCTTAGGGGCTTCAACTAATGAAAAACTGTTTTTT
D: NA; V: TRBV12-3/TRBV12-4; J: TRBJ2-1; size: many; length: 14; CDR3: CASKQYTGNNEQFF; DNA: TGTGCCAGCAAACAGTATACCGGGAACAATGAGCAGTTCTTC
D: NA; V: TRBV7-9; J: TRBJ2-1; size: many; length: 17; CDR3: CASSPTTEFGSYNEQFF; DNA: TGTGCCAGCAGCCCGACGACAGAATTTGGCTCCTACAATGAGCAGTTCTTC
D: TRBD1; V: TRBV12-3/TRBV12-4; J: TRBJ2-5; size: NA; length: 16; CDR3: CGSSFPGQGGRETQYF; DNA: TGTGGCAGCAGTTTTCCGGGACAGGGGGGAAGAGAGACCCAGTACTTC
D: TRBD2; V: TRBV29-1; J: TRBJ2-1; size: many; length: 14; CDR3: CSVRTSGLYNEQFF; DNA: TGCAGCGTCAGGACTAGCGGACTCTACAATGAGCAGTTCTTC
D: NA; V: TRBV4-3; J: TRBJ1-5; size: many; length: 15; CDR3: CASSQDRQYNQPQHF; DNA: TGCGCCAGCAGCCAAGACAGACAGTACAATCAGCCCCAGCATTTT
D: TRBD1; V: TRBV12-3/TRBV12-4; J: TRBJ1-2; size: many; length: 14; CDR3: CASAQGQVLYGYTF; DNA: TGTGCCAGCGCCCAGGGACAGGTGCTTTACGGCTACACCTTC
D: TRBD2; V: TRBV7-2; J: TRBJ2-3; size: many; length: 15; CDR3: CASSSPGLAGGNMDF; DNA: TGTGCCAGCAGCTCCCCGGGGCTAGCGGGGGGGAATATGGATTTT
D: NA; V: TRBV20-1; J: TRBJ2-1; size: many; length: 14; CDR3: CSASGAGSYNEQFF; DNA: TGCAGTGCTAGCGGCGCGGGATCCTACAATGAGCAGTTCTTC
D: TRBD1; V: TRBV12-3/TRBV12-4; J: TRBJ2-6; size: many; length: 18; CDR3: CASSRGRGQVFGANVLTF; DNA: TGTGCCAGCAGCCGGGGCAGGGGGCAGGTTTTTGGGGCCAACGTCCTGACTTTC
D: TRBD1; V: TRBV3-1; J: TRBJ2-2; size: many; length: 15; CDR3: CASTTGTGRTGELFF; DNA: TGTGCCAGCACTACAGGGACAGGAAGGACCGGGGAGCTGTTTTTT
D: TRBD1; V: TRBV5-1; J: TRBJ2-1; size: many; length: 15; CDR3: CASSTPGQGVMAQFF; DNA: TGCGCCAGCAGTACCCCGGGACAGGGGGTCATGGCACAGTTCTTC